The subject of this entry is one T cell receptor (beta chain). The CDR3 has 14 residues. V was clipped by 2 bases and J by 6 bases, with 13 bases between them. The germline gives CDR1 LNHDA, CDR2 SQIVND (reference sequence). This specimen comes from a study of cytomegalovirus exposure and HLA in healthy donors. A multiplex PCR was run with 60 Vbeta primers and 13 Jbeta primers. Sequenced by immunoSEQ multiplex PCR; TCRdb stores in-frame clones only, minus some. The sample has 70,000 to 80,000 clones, roughly 78% seen once. This chain joins TRBV19 and TRBJ1-2; a weak D match, TRBD1 (6 bases). Material for sequencing was PBMCs. The sequence was collected from a man in his late teens or twenties in good health and CMV-seronegative. The CDR3 spells CASSIQGIENGYTF. CDR3 bases: TGTGCCAGTAGTATACAGGGGATCGAAAATGGCTACACCTTC.